A single sample is the source of the 29 T cell receptor beta chains below, sequenced in a study of T cell clonality in common variable immunodeficiency. The method was immunoSEQ multiplex PCR; TCRdb's version includes in-frame clones alone and lacks a portion of them. This repertoire holds 15,000 to 25,000 clones, and none appear only once. These receptors' antigens are unknown. Study conclusions and caveats: Reportedly, TCR beta sequences from common variable immunodeficiency showed fewer deletions and N-nucleotide insertions.

The specimen was peripheral blood mononuclear cells. Receptors originate from a human donor with common variable immunodeficiency.

This clone was seen ten or more times. The CDR3 end is not reached by the read, which stops 3 residues before it; the germline J gene fills it in. V usage is TRBV29-1 and J usage is TRBJ2-2; 12 bases are a match to TRBD2. V lost 5 bases, J lost 6 bases, and 7 bases stayed unmatched. Germline CDR1 reads SQVTM; CDR2 reads ANQGSEA. There are 15 residues in the CDR3. The CDR3 region is CSVQASGRASGELFF. The covered CDR3 bases are TGCAGCGTTCAAGCTAGCGGGAGGGCATCCGGGGAG.

For this clone: The read ends 3 residues before the CDR3 terminus; that terminus is restored from the germline J gene. The chain is built from TRBV5-1 and TRBJ2-1; D perhaps matches TRBD2 (6 bases). Trimming removed 2 bases from V and 2 bases from J, with 11 bases in between. This CDR3 contains 15 residues. CDR1 SGHRS and CDR2 YFSETQ come from the germline V gene. CDR3 residues: CASSFGGSTYNEQFF. CDR3 DNA, as far as it was read: TGCGCCAGCAGCTTTGGGGGGTCAACCTACAATGAG.

This clone was found a few times. The CDR3 end is not reached by the read, which stops 3 residues before it; the germline J gene fills it in. The chain combines TRBV2 with TRBJ2-5; tentative D call: TRBD1 (5 bases). Germline CDR1 and CDR2: SNHLY and FYNNEI. There are 14 residues in the CDR3. Between the trimmed V and J ends, which lost 3 bases and 1 base, there was a span of 9 bases. CDR3 DNA (partial): TGTGCCAGCAGTGAGGACAAACCCCAAGAGACC. As protein: CASSEDKPQET. The entire CDR3 protein is CASSEDKPQETQYF.

This clone was seen a few times. CDR3 protein: CASSLDRNTEAFF. The sequenced part of the CDR3 DNA is TGTGCCAGCTCACTAGACAGGAACACTGAA. This sequence joins TRBV18 and TRBJ1-1; TRBD1 is a possible D gene (5 bases). The read ends 3 residues early relative to the CDR3; the germline J gene fills the gap. Trimming pared 4 bases from V and 1 base from J, leaving 7 bases between. Germline values: CDR1 KGHSH, CDR2 LQKENI. There are 13 residues in the CDR3.

The table lists this clone with a few counts. The read falls 3 residues short of the CDR3 end, and the missing part is taken from the germline J gene. V is TRBV7-2 and J is TRBJ1-5; D call uncertain. The CDR3 sequence is 13 residues long. Per the germline V gene, CDR1 is SGHTA and CDR2 is FQGNSA. Trimming cost V 2 bases and J 5 bases, with 7 bases left between them. CDR3 DNA, as far as it was read: TGTGCCAGCAGCTTACGGTTGGATCAGCCC. Translating gives CASSLRLDQP. The entire CDR3 is CASSLRLDQPQHF.

In its sample, this clone was seen many times. The CDR3 end is not reached by the read, which stops 3 residues before it; the germline J gene fills it in. This chain connects TRBV18 to TRBJ2-7, with 9 bases fitting TRBD1. Germline values: CDR1 KGHSH, CDR2 LQKENI. J lost 6 bases, V lost 6 bases, and 9 bases had no gene match. CDR3 length: 14 amino acids. Partial CDR3 DNA: TGTGCCAGCTCCCCCTTGACAGGGGGGCGCGAG. It specifies CASSPLTGGRE. The complete CDR3 sequence is CASSPLTGGREQYF.

In this sample, this clone turned up a few times. The read stops 3 residues short of the end of the CDR3; the missing end is completed from the germline J gene. The chain recombines TRBV18 with TRBJ2-5; 7 bases align to TRBD1. Germline CDR1 is KGHSH and CDR2 is LQKENI. The V segment lost 4 bases and the J segment 4 bases; nucleotides outside the gene matches: 6. The CDR3 is 14 amino acids. CDR3 protein: CASSLRQGLETQYF. Partial CDR3 DNA: TGTGCCAGCTCACTCCGACAGGGTTTAGAGACC.

This clone appeared many times. Read data end 3 residues before the CDR3 end; the end is taken from the germline J gene. The chain employs TRBV5-4 and TRBJ1-1; D ambiguous. The length of the CDR3 is 13 residues. Per germline, CDR1 SGHNT and CDR2 YYREEE (reference sequence). Deletions cut 6 bases from V and 1 base from J, with 10 bases between. CDR3 sequence: CASTRRGNTEAFF. CDR3 bases read: TGTGCCAGCACTCGACGGGGGAACACTGAA.

This clone came up many times. Read coverage stops 3 residues before the CDR3 terminus; the germline J gene supplies the remainder. This chain joins TRBV5-1 and TRBJ1-1, with 8 bases matching TRBD1. Germline CDR1 reads SGHRS; CDR2 reads YFSETQ. V was clipped by 1 base and J by 1 base; unmatched bases: 15. The CDR3 covers 19 residues. Here the CDR3 reads CASSLFVRAGGGGNTEAFF. The covered CDR3 bases are TGCGCCAGCAGCTTGTTTGTTCGGGCAGGGGGCGGGGGGAACACTGAA. The complete variable domain, with remaining parts taken from reference TRBV5-1 and TRBJ1-1, reads KAGVTQTPRYLIKTRGQQVTLSCSPISGHRSVSWYQQTPGQGLQFLFEYFSETQRNKGNFPGRFSGRQFSNSRSEMNVSTLELGDSALYLCASSLFVRAGGGGNTEAFFGQGTRLTVV.

Concerning this clone: The CDR3 is cut off 3 residues early in the read; its end comes from the germline J gene. V is TRBV7-3 and J is TRBJ2-3; 7 bases agree with TRBD1. The V and J ends lost 1 base and 0 bases, in that order; junction bases with no gene match: 4. This CDR3 is 16 amino acids long. CDR1 is SGHTA and CDR2 is FQGTGA in the germline V gene. CDR3 loop: CASSLIGGQSTDTQYF. The DNA read from the CDR3 is TGTGCCAGCAGCTTAATAGGGGGACAGAGCACAGATACG.

In its sample, this clone was seen many times. Read coverage stops 3 residues before the CDR3 terminus; the germline J gene supplies the remainder. This sequence joins TRBV20-1 and TRBJ1-5; TRBD1 matches at 7 bases. The length of the CDR3 is 14 residues. Per germline, CDR1 DFQATT and CDR2 SNEGSKA (reference sequence). The J segment lost 6 bases and the V segment lost 0 bases, leaving 5 bases of the junction unmatched. CDR3 sequence: CSARDRQGGQPQHF. The sequenced CDR3 bases are TGCAGTGCTAGAGATCGGCAGGGGGGTCAGCCC.

The table lists this clone with a few counts. The read terminates 3 residues before the CDR3 end, so the remaining end is supplied by the germline J gene. The gene calls are TRBV6-1 and TRBJ1-2, with a weak D call TRBD1 (6 bases). V lost 6 bases, J lost 6 bases, and 23 bases lay in between. This CDR3 region has 16 residues. Germline V gene data show CDR1 as MNHNS and CDR2 as SASEGT. The sequenced part of the CDR3 DNA is TGTGCCAGCAGCGAAAATGACAGGTTTGGTTTGGATGGC. Its translation: CASSENDRFGLDG. The full-length CDR3 reads as CASSENDRFGLDGYTF.

This clone was seen at least ten times. The sequence runs out 3 residues before the end of the CDR3; the remainder is reconstructed from the germline J gene. This chain uses TRBV30 with TRBJ1-1; D remains ambiguous. With 0 bases removed from V and 4 bases from J, the gap between germline ends came to 9 bases. The CDR3 sequence is 13 residues long. Germline assignment: CDR1 GTSNPN and CDR2 SVGIG (reference sequence). The part of the CDR3 DNA that was read is TGTGCCTGGAGTGTACGGGGTATCACTGAA. Translation gives CAWSVRGITE. The entire CDR3 reads CAWSVRGITEAFF.

This clone was seen only a few times. The CDR3 loop is CASRLTIPYYEQYF. The sequenced part of the CDR3 DNA is TGTGCCAGCAGATTGACTATACCATACTACGAG. The rearrangement uses TRBV6-2 or TRBV6-3 and TRBJ2-7; tentative D call: TRBD2 (5 bases). The CDR3 is cut off 3 residues early in the read; its end comes from the germline J gene. Germline V gene sequence: CDR1 MNHEY, CDR2 SVGEGT. V was clipped by 6 bases and J by 3 bases, with 15 bases between them. This CDR3 contains 14 residues.

This clone was seen only a few times. Sequencing ends 3 residues short of the CDR3 end; the germline J gene provides the rest. The chain is built from TRBV19 and TRBJ1-5; 8 nucleotides align to TRBD1. V lost 7 bases, J lost 4 bases, and 9 bases stayed unmatched. The CDR3 runs to 15 residues. Looked up from germline, CDR1 is LNHDA and CDR2 is SQIVND (reference sequence). CDR3 in amino acids: CASTSWTGINQPQHF. The sequenced part of the CDR3 DNA is TGTGCCAGTACCTCCTGGACAGGGATAAATCAGCCC.

This clone was counted a few times. The read finishes 3 residues shy of the CDR3 end, and the germline J gene is used to complete it. The V gene is TRBV7-2, the J gene TRBJ1-2, with a weak D call TRBD1 (6 bases). The length of the CDR3 is 13 residues. Germline assignment: CDR1 SGHTA and CDR2 FQGNSA. The CDR3 sequence: CASSWGRSGGYTF. The covered CDR3 bases are TGTGCCAGCAGCTGGGGGCGGTCGGGGGGC.

This clone was detected many times. From the germline J gene comes the end of the CDR3, since the read stops 3 residues before it. J is TRBJ1-6 and V is TRBV5-6; D gene ambiguous. This CDR3 spans 14 amino acids. Germline loops: CDR1 SGHDT, CDR2 YYEEEE. The V end lost 0 bases, the J end lost 4 bases, and 5 bases lay between the germline ends. The CDR3 here is CASSLVGYNSPLHF. CDR3 DNA (partial): TGTGCCAGCAGCTTGGTAGGGTATAATTCACCC.

This clone has a handful of counts. The read falls 3 residues short of the CDR3 end, and the missing part is taken from the germline J gene. This rearrangement joins TRBV5-1 to TRBJ2-6, with D unresolved. Germline lookup yields CDR1 SGHRS and CDR2 YFSETQ. The CDR3 length is 15 residues. V was clipped by 1 base and J by 6 bases, with 11 bases between them. Here the CDR3 reads CASSLSERVANVLTF. CDR3 DNA, as far as it was read: TGCGCCAGCAGCTTGTCGGAGCGAGTGGCCAACGTC.

This clone was seen more than once but under ten times. The read halts 3 residues ahead of the CDR3 end, with the missing end drawn from the germline J gene. J is TRBJ2-1 and V is TRBV7-6; the D gene is possibly TRBD2 (5 bases). CDR1 and CDR2 from the germline V gene are SGHVS and FNYEAQ. The CDR3 loop spans 15 amino acids. Trimming pared 4 bases from V and 6 bases from J, leaving 16 bases between. CDR3 DNA, as far as it was read: TGTGCCAGCAGCTCTCAGCGGTTTTTCGGCAATGAG. Residues: CASSSQRFFGNE. The CDR3 as a whole reads CASSSQRFFGNEQFF.

Regarding this clone: The read is 3 residues too short to cover the CDR3 end, so that end is filled in from the germline J gene. The rearrangement uses TRBV6-2 or TRBV6-3 and TRBJ2-7; a possible D gene is TRBD2 (6 bases). Germline V gives CDR1 MNHEY, CDR2 SVGEGT. This CDR3 has 15 amino acids. Trimming removed 6 bases at V and 5 bases at J, with 20 bases between. The DNA read from the CDR3 is TGTGCCAGCAGCACCGCTTCAGGGCGGGGCCACGAG. Translated: CASSTASGRGHE. The CDR3 as a whole reads CASSTASGRGHEQYF.

This clone has just a few counts. The DNA ends 3 residues before the CDR3 does, and the rest of the CDR3 is filled in from the germline J gene. The chain links TRBV7-9 to TRBJ1-1, with TRBD1 matching over 7 bases. Trimming at V came to 5 bases and at J to 3 bases, leaving 9 bases not matched to a gene. This CDR3 is built from 15 residues. In germline, CDR1 is SEHNR, CDR2 FQNEAQ (reference sequence). The DNA read from the CDR3 is TGTGCCAGCAGCCAGGCCGTTACAGGGGACACTGAA. Translating gives CASSQAVTGDTE. The entire CDR3 sequence reads CASSQAVTGDTEAFF.

Worth noting for this clone: The CDR3 end falls 3 residues outside the read, so it is completed with the germline J gene. The rearrangement joins TRBV10-3 to TRBJ2-5; 10 nucleotides match TRBD1. V trimming: 4 bases; J trimming: 2 bases; junction bases outside the gene matches: 10. The CDR3 loop spans 17 amino acids. CDR1 ENHRY and CDR2 SYGVKD come from the germline V gene. The CDR3 DNA, read in part, is TGTGCCATCAGTGCGGGACAGGGGATGGGGCAGCAAGAGACC. Its protein product is CAISAGQGMGQQET. In full, the CDR3 is CAISAGQGMGQQETQYF.

Of note for this clone: The read falls 3 residues short of the CDR3 end, and the missing part is taken from the germline J gene. The genes are TRBV19 and TRBJ2-1; 7 positions agree with TRBD1. Germline lookup yields CDR1 LNHDA and CDR2 SQIVND (reference sequence). V lost 7 bases and J lost 6; bases outside the gene matches: 12. The CDR3 covers 15 residues. The CDR3 DNA, read in part, is TGTGCCAGTACCCCACAGGGGATTGTGGGCAATGAG. Translated: CASTPQGIVGNE. The CDR3 reads in full as CASTPQGIVGNEQFF.

To note about this clone: The CDR3 is cut off 3 residues early in the read; its end comes from the germline J gene. V gene TRBV7-6 combines with J gene TRBJ2-7, with 8 bases lining up with TRBD1. There are 17 residues in the CDR3. From germline, CDR1 is SGHVS and CDR2 FNYEAQ. Germline trimming cut 5 bases from V and 3 bases from J; bases unmatched to any gene: 15. CDR3 loop: CASSPFPDRDFLYEQYF. Incomplete CDR3 DNA: TGTGCCAGCAGCCCATTCCCGGACAGGGACTTTCTCTACGAG. Using reference TRBV7-6 and TRBJ2-7 for the parts outside the CDR3, the full variable domain is GAGVSQSPRYKVTKRGQDVALRCDPISGHVSLYWYRQALGQGPEFLTYFNYEAQQDKSGLPNDRFSAERPEGSISTLTIQRTEQRDSAMYRCASSPFPDRDFLYEQYFGPGTRLTVT.

CDR3 DNA (partial): TGTGCCAGCTCACCACGTTTTAGCGGGGGGGCTTTGGACGAG. Translation: CASSPRFSGGALDE. The complete CDR3 reads CASSPRFSGGALDEQYF. The chain links TRBV18 to TRBJ2-7, with 11 nucleotides matching TRBD2. The CDR3 end falls 3 residues outside the read, so it is completed with the germline J gene. Germline assignment: CDR1 KGHSH and CDR2 LQKENI. V dropped 1 base and J dropped 5; count of bases not matched to a gene: 10. This CDR3 contains 17 residues.

This clone appeared many times. The CDR3 extends 3 residues past the end of the read, so its final part is completed from the germline J gene. The rearrangement joins TRBV6-2 or TRBV6-3 to TRBJ1-5; TRBD1 might be the D (6 bases). The CDR3 runs to 13 residues. V was pared by 7 bases and J by 7 bases, with 14 bases between. Germline V lookup: CDR1 MNHEY, CDR2 SVGEGT. Partial CDR3 DNA: TGTGCCAGCATGGGGGCGTTGACCCAGCCC. It specifies CASMGALTQP. In full, the CDR3 reads CASMGALTQPQHF.

In its sample, this clone was seen a few times. The CDR3 end is not reached by the read, which stops 3 residues before it; the germline J gene fills it in. J is TRBJ2-5 and V is TRBV7-6; the D is unclear. CDR1 is SGHVS, CDR2 FNYEAQ, per germline. The CDR3 sequence is 16 residues long. The V end was cut by 1 base, the J end by 4 bases, with 16 bases between. The CDR3 reads CASSLVRGTPAETQYF. CDR3 DNA, as far as it was read: TGTGCCAGCAGCTTAGTACGCGGTACCCCCGCAGAGACC. The full variable domain, with the rest looked up from reference TRBV7-6 and TRBJ2-5, is GAGVSQSPRYKVTKRGQDVALRCDPISGHVSLYWYRQALGQGPEFLTYFNYEAQQDKSGLPNDRFSAERPEGSISTLTIQRTEQRDSAMYRCASSLVRGTPAETQYFGPGTRLLVL.

This clone showed up just a few times. The read ends 3 residues shy of where the CDR3 ends; the end is completed using the germline J gene. The V gene is TRBV19, the J gene TRBJ2-3, with a weak D call TRBD1 (5 bases). CDR3 length equals 15 residues. CDR1 is LNHDA and CDR2 is SQIVND in the germline V gene (reference sequence). V was shortened by 7 bases and J by 1 base, with 15 bases between the two germline ends. The CDR3 here is CASTPRGWGTDTQYF. The CDR3 DNA, read in part, is TGTGCCAGTACCCCTAGGGGTTGGGGCACAGATACG.

As to this clone: The CDR3 end falls 3 residues outside the read, so it is completed with the germline J gene. The chain carries TRBV6-2 or TRBV6-3 and TRBJ1-2; 8 bases map to TRBD1. Trimming at V came to 0 bases and at J to 4 bases, leaving 4 bases not matched to a gene. The CDR3 is 15 residues long. The V gene's germline CDR1 is MNHEY and CDR2 SVGEGT. The covered CDR3 bases are TGTGCCAGCAGTTACTCAGGACAGGGCGGCTATGGC. This gives the protein CASSYSGQGGYG. The CDR3, in full, reads CASSYSGQGGYGYTF.